The 21 T cell receptor beta chains below come from one sample, sequenced in a study of Graves' ophthalmopathy and Graves' hyperthyroidism. CDR3 regions of TCR beta were amplified from RNA transcripts. RT-PCR in the first round used HTBI primers; a second-round multiplex PCR followed. TCRdb passed the multiplex PCR reads through MiXCR, listing each CDR3 protein once. This table has approximately 1.2 million distinct CDR3 sequences, about 40% appearing once. The sequenced material came from peripheral blood or thyroid tissue (not recorded which). All receptors derive from an adult man with Graves' hyperthyroidism.

This clonotype was observed at least ten times. CDR3 sequence: CASSLFTDNSPLHF. The CDR3 DNA reads as TGTGCCAGCAGCTTATTCACGGATAATTCACCCCTCCACTTT. This chain links TRBV7-8 with TRBJ1-6; no clear D gene. The CDR3 runs to 14 residues. The germline gives CDR1 SGHVS, CDR2 FQNEAQ. V lost 2 bases to trimming and J lost 5 bases, with 7 bases between them.

J is TRBJ2-2 and V is TRBV7-2, with 7 bases identical to TRBD1. J lost 1 base, V lost 3 bases, and 8 bases had no gene match. CDR3 length equals 17 residues. Germline V lookup: CDR1 SGHTA, CDR2 FQGNSA. The CDR3, as DNA: TGTGCCAGCAGCTTGGGCTCCGGGACAGAGAACACCGGGGAGCTGTTTTTT. Amino acids: CASSLGSGTENTGELFF. Supplemented by reference TRBV7-2 and TRBJ2-2, the full variable domain reads GAGVSQSPSNKVTEKGKDVELRCDPISGHTALYWYRQSLGQGLEFLIYFQGNSAPDKSGLPSDRFSAERTGGSVSTLTIQRTQQEDSAVYLCASSLGSGTENTGELFFGEGSRLTVL.

The J gene is TRBJ2-7, the V gene TRBV12-3 or TRBV12-4; D gene uncertain. The CDR3 loop spans 11 amino acids. V gave up 2 bases and J gave up 7 bases, with 6 bases separating them. CDR3 bases: TGTGCCAGCAGTTTATTGGAAGAGCAGTACTTC. Its protein is CASSLLEEQYF.

This clonotype was counted a few times. One end of the junction is discordant with germline, which a read error may explain. The CDR3 loop is CASSFETGGGGGYTF. In DNA form, the CDR3 reads TGTGCCAGCAGCTTTGAAACAGGGGGCGGCGGTGGCTACACCTTC. The rearrangement links TRBV5-1 to TRBJ1-2; 9 bases are a match to TRBD1. CDR1 is SGHRS, CDR2 YFSETQ, per germline. There are 15 residues in the CDR3.

This clonotype has at least ten counts. The J gene is TRBJ1-6, the V gene TRBV6-6; no reliable D call. The CDR3 extends over 17 amino acids. V gave up 5 bases and J gave up 7 bases, with 21 bases separating them. Germline V gives CDR1 MNHNY, CDR2 SVGAGI (reference sequence). The CDR3: CASSPTSPTVGNSPLHF. The CDR3 coding sequence is TGTGCCAGCAGTCCTACCTCTCCGACGGTGGGAAATTCACCCCTCCACTTT.

This clonotype has more than one count but fewer than ten. The rearrangement links TRBV28 to TRBJ1-2, with D unclear. With 3 bases removed from V and 4 bases from J, the gap between germline ends came to 15 bases. Germline V lookup: CDR1 MDHEN, CDR2 SYDVKM. This CDR3 is built from 15 residues. CDR3 sequence: CASSLEFGDSYGYTF. The DNA for the CDR3 is TGTGCCAGCAGTTTGGAATTCGGGGATTCCTATGGCTACACCTTC.

The chain combines TRBV20-1 with TRBJ2-5, with D perhaps assigned TRBD1 or TRBD2 (7 bases each). The length of the CDR3 is 13 residues. The germline gives CDR1 DFQATT, CDR2 SNEGSKA (reference sequence). V lost 6 bases to trimming and J lost 4 bases, with 15 bases between them. The CDR3 spells CSAIRGGIETQYF. In DNA form, the CDR3 reads TGCAGTGCCATCAGGGGGGGGATAGAGACCCAGTACTTC.

As to this clonotype: Here the CDR3 omits its conserved ending phenylalanine or tryptophan, so a read error is the likely source. This rearrangement joins TRBV7-8 to TRBJ1-1, with 7 bases aligning to TRBD1. Germline V lookup: CDR1 SGHVS, CDR2 FQNEAQ. J was trimmed by 1 base and V by 5 bases; bases with no gene match: 4. The CDR3 has 14 amino acids. In DNA form, the CDR3 reads TGTGCCAGCAGCGACAGACAGGGGAACACTGAAGCTTTCCTT. Encoded protein: CASSDRQGNTEAFL.

The DNA for the CDR3 is TGCAGTGCTAGAGACGTGAGGGCCTACGAGCAGTACTTC. Translated, it gives CSARDVRAYEQYF. The chain carries TRBV20-1 and TRBJ2-7, with a tentative D call TRBD2 (5 bases). The CDR3 covers 13 residues. V shed 0 bases and J shed 2 bases, with 8 bases lying between them. The germline V gene encodes CDR1 DFQATT and CDR2 SNEGSKA (reference sequence).

This clonotype was detected only a few times. The V and J genes are TRBV11-2 and TRBJ2-7; 8 positions agree with TRBD1. The CDR3 has 15 amino acids. V shed 6 bases and J 2 bases; nucleotides not matched to a gene: 9. CDR1 is SGHAT, CDR2 FQNNGV, per germline. The CDR3 spells CASSPQDRVAYEQYF. For the CDR3, the DNA is TGTGCCAGCAGTCCTCAGGACAGGGTCGCCTACGAGCAGTACTTC.

CDR3 DNA sequence: TGTGCCAGCAGTCCGGGAGGCTATAATTCACCCCTCCACTTT. Encoded protein: CASSPGGYNSPLHF. The chain combines TRBV12-3 or TRBV12-4 with TRBJ1-6, with D uncertain. Trimming pared 5 bases from V and 3 bases from J, leaving 8 bases between. The CDR3 is made up of 14 amino acids.

In its sample, this clonotype was seen a few times. The junction departs from germline at one end; a sequencing error may be responsible. CDR3 sequence (DNA): TGTGCCAGCAGTTACGAGCCGAAGCAGGACTTC. It encodes CASSYEPKQDF. V and J are TRBV6-6 and TRBJ2-7; D gene uncertain. The CDR3 loop spans 11 amino acids. Germline CDR1 is MNHNY and CDR2 is SVGAGI (reference sequence).

This clonotype was detected many times. The rearrangement uses TRBV29-1 and TRBJ1-1; D might be TRBD1 (6 bases). This CDR3 spans 14 amino acids. The V gene's germline CDR1 is SQVTM and CDR2 ANQGSEA. Trimming left V 7 bases short and J 0 bases short, with 15 bases between. CDR3 sequence reads: CSDGAGDMNTEAFF. In nucleotides, the CDR3 is TGCAGCGATGGAGCTGGGGACATGAACACTGAAGCTTTCTTT.

This clonotype was seen many times. The genes are TRBV6-6 and TRBJ2-5; 8 nucleotides line up with TRBD2. The V gene's germline CDR1 is MNHNY and CDR2 SVGAGI (reference sequence). This CDR3 is built from 15 residues. After removal of 6 bases from V and 4 bases from J, the junction contained 10 bases not matched to a gene. The CDR3 DNA is TGTGCCAGCAGAGCACCGGGCGGGAGGCGAGAGACCCAGTACTTC. It is translated as CASRAPGGRRETQYF.

The DNA of the CDR3 is TGTGCCAGCAGCCTATACCGGGCGGCTAATAATTCACCCCTCCACTTT. The encoded protein is CASSLYRAANNSPLHF. The V gene is TRBV27, the J gene TRBJ1-6, with D unclear. Germline V gene data show CDR1 as MNHEY and CDR2 as SMNVEV (reference sequence). Trimming shortened V by 6 bases and J by 5 bases, and 17 bases separated the two germline ends. The CDR3 runs to 16 residues.

V is TRBV6-2 or TRBV6-3 and J is TRBJ1-1; no definite D call. V lost 2 bases and J 4 bases, leaving 5 bases between the germline ends. The CDR3 length is 12 residues. Germline values: CDR1 MNHEY, CDR2 SVGEGT. The DNA for the CDR3 is TGTGCCAGCAGTTACCGTAGCACTGAAGCTTTCTTT. Translated, it gives CASSYRSTEAFF.

This clonotype has more than one count but fewer than ten. The chain has TRBV10-3 and TRBJ2-7; D gene ambiguous. Germline assignment: CDR1 ENHRY and CDR2 SYGVKD. With 4 bases removed from V and 3 bases from J, the gap between germline ends came to 7 bases. This CDR3 region has 12 residues. The CDR3 nucleotides are TGTGCCATCAGTGCCCAGGACTACGAGCAGTACTTC. This gives the protein CAISAQDYEQYF.

The CDR3 nucleotides are TGTGCCAGCAGTTACTCGTTTAGGACACGCTCGTCAGCCGAGCAGTACTTC. Translated, it gives CASSYSFRTRSSAEQYF. The genes are TRBV6-5 and TRBJ2-7, with D tentatively TRBD1 (5 bases). The V and J ends lost 0 bases and 6 bases respectively, with 21 bases between them. CDR1 MNHEY and CDR2 SVGAGI come from the germline V gene. This CDR3 region has 17 residues.

The CDR3 coding sequence is TGTGCCAGCAGCCGAGACACGACCAGCAATCAGCCCCAGCATTTT. Amino acids: CASSRDTTSNQPQHF. This chain connects TRBV3-1 to TRBJ1-5; D gene unclear. Germline CDR1 LGHDT, CDR2 YNNKEL (reference sequence). The V gene lost 4 bases and the J gene lost 1 base, with 11 bases spanning the gap. This CDR3 comprises 15 residues.

This clonotype has ten or more counts. The chain is built from TRBV20-1 and TRBJ2-7; 8 nucleotides line up with TRBD2. After removal of 6 bases from V and 3 bases from J, the junction contained 10 bases not matched to a gene. The CDR3 covers 14 residues. Per the germline V gene, CDR1 is DFQATT and CDR2 is SNEGSKA (reference sequence). DNA for the CDR3: TGCAGTGCGGTCTCGCGGACTAGCTACTACGAGCAGTACTTC. It encodes CSAVSRTSYYEQYF.

The gene calls are TRBV12-3 or TRBV12-4 and TRBJ2-5; the D is unclear. V shed 6 bases and J shed 6 bases, with 8 bases lying between them. The CDR3 has 11 residues. DNA of the CDR3: TGTGCCAGCAGCATAAAGAAGACCCAGTACTTC. Amino acids: CASSIKKTQYF.